A selection of T cell receptor beta chains follows, all from one sample in a study of cytomegalovirus exposure and HLA in healthy donors. Measured with immunoSEQ multiplex PCR; TCRdb has only the in-frame clones, and not every one. The repertoire holds 110,000 or so clones, with over 60% as singletons. Sequenced sample: PBMCs. These receptors all stem from a man between 18 and 35 years old in good health and CMV-seropositive. Each CDR3 is given with its conserved first and last residue. The size of a clone is reported for some rows only, either as once, few or many, or as a class for expanded clones.

size	V	CDR3
few	TRBV5-4	CASSLGQAGDTQYF
.	TRBV7-2	CASTLPVGLAEGETQYF
.	TRBV27	CASSWSQGANEQFF
.	TRBV7-9	CASSLGGGQFSTDTQYF
.	TRBV7-2	CASSSNRDRSYEQYF
few	TRBV25-1	CASTREVLYEQYF
.	TRBV4-2	CASSQDIQRGASYEQYF
.	TRBV30	CAWSTDSRSYNEQFF
few	TRBV5-1	CASSPLGSGGRETQYF
.	TRBV5-1	CASSLVIGYEQYF
few	TRBV10-3	CAISGLGATANSPLHF
.	TRBV7-9	CASSLRQGKDTQYF
.	TRBV5-4	CASSLEGERSYGYIF
.	TRBV5-4	CASSLDRGREETQYF
.	TRBV6-1	CASSYKENNEQFF
.	TRBV19	CASSQGTGGIFYGYTF
.	TRBV15	CATSRTGGLGEPLHF
.	TRBV10-3	CAISPPGREGDTQYF
.	TRBV7-9	CASTRGDNQPQHF
once	TRBV5-6	CASSILSGARYNSPLHF
.	TRBV28	CASSLGGARGTQYF
.	TRBV20-1	CSAPGNTEAFF
.	TRBV4-2	CASSPRGLAGGSEQYF
.	TRBV7-2	CASSLRAGAGNTIYF
.	TRBV30	CAWRTGDGELFF
.	TRBV18	CASSPPGEKGYTF
.	TRBV10-2	CASSDFRVDSPLHF
few	TRBV27	CASSPLDRERNSPLHF
few	TRBV7-9	CASGRTYEQYF
.	TRBV10-2	CASSPQGLVNYGYTF
few	TRBV18	CASSPRGVTDTQYF
once	TRBV6-5	CASSPFGQGVAFF
.	TRBV11-3	CASSQDSGGRETQYF
.	TRBV5-6	CASSFSRITSTDTQYF
.	TRBV5-4	CASSLDTLHF
.	TRBV29-1	CSVELVVSYNEQFF
.	TRBV7-2	CASSVGRSADTQYF
.	TRBV7-3	CASSPGQGENSPLHF
.	TRBV25-1	CASRQGAFTEAFF
.	TRBV18	CASSPTEFRGNQPQHF
.	TRBV27	CASSSRDRGTYEQYF
few	TRBV2	CASSVSSGGRGETQYF
.	TRBV2	CASRGRGGPSNTGELFF
.	TRBV27	CASSRNVDFMNTEAFF
.	TRBV18	CASSPGQKETQYF
.	TRBV19	CASSMQLAGDNEQFF
once	TRBV19	CASSPSSNTEAFF
.	TRBV29-1	CSVPGMGRSTDTQYF
few	TRBV9	CASSVGFGEVHF
.	TRBV27	CASSRTGDDSPLHF
.	TRBV4-2	CASSPTSEGAGQPQHF
.	TRBV29-1	CSARQGPGNTIYF
.	TRBV7-7	CASSLALRGYYSNQPQHF